This section outlines one T cell receptor (beta chain) sequence together with its context. What it binds is unknown. This CDR3 has 15 residues. With 2 bases clipped from V and 12 bases from J, the junction kept 14 bases outside the gene matches. From germline, CDR1 is SNHLY and CDR2 FYNNEI. This sample was included in a study of cytomegalovirus exposure and HLA in healthy donors. Profiling relied on immunoSEQ multiplex PCR, and the TCRdb table lists in-frame clones only, not all of them. The sample yields about 160,000 clones, 80% to 90% seen once. Study-wide findings and caveats: Overall, roughly 160 TCR beta chains were annotated as cytomegalovirus-associated.

The specimen was PBMCs. V and J are TRBV2 and TRBJ2-7; TRBD1 agrees at 9 bases. This clonotype was sampled from a woman under 30 in good health and CMV-seronegative. The CDR3 spells CASSENRDRVWYRYF. CDR3 nucleotides: TGTGCCAGCAGTGAAAACCGGGACAGGGTGTGGTATAGGTACTTC. The complete variable domain, with remaining parts taken from reference TRBV2 and TRBJ2-7, reads EPEVTQTPSHQVTQMGQEVILRCVPISNHLYFYWYRQILGQKVEFLVSFYNNEISEKSEIFDDQFSVERPDGSNFTLKIRSTKLEDSAMYFCASSENRDRVWYRYFGPGTRLTVT.